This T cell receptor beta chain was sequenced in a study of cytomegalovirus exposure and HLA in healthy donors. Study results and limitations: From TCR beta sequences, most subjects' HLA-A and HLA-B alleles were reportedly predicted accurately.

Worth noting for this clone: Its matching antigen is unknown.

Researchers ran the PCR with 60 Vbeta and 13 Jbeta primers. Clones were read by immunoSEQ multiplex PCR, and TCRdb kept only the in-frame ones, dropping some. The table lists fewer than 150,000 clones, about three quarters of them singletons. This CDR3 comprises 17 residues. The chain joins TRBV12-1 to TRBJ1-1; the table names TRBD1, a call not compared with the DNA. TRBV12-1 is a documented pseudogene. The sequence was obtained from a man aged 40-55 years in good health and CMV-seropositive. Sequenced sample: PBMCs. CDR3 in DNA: TGTGCCAGCAGCCCGATTTCTCCGGGACAGGGTCAAAGTGAAGCTTTCTTT. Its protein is CASSPISPGQGQSEAFF.